This TCR beta chain came from a study of T cells in Graves' hyperthyroidism and ophthalmopathy. Amplification targeted TCR beta CDR3 regions from RNA transcripts. The primer set for the first-round RT-PCR of the TCR CDR3 was HTBI. TCRdb itself ran the multiplex PCR reads through MiXCR, one entry per CDR3 protein. Among 600,000 to 650,000 distinct CDR3 sequences listed, more than 20% were seen once. From germline, CDR1 is MNHGY and CDR2 SVAAGI. V lost 6 bases and J lost 2; bases outside the gene matches: 14. The CDR3 spans 18 residues. The gene calls are TRBV6-9 and TRBJ1-5; 9 bases agree with TRBD1. Sequenced input: blood. This TCR came from a man aged 30 to 39 with Graves' ophthalmopathy. CDR3 in amino acids: CASSPTGGDYVCNQPQHF. The CDR3 coding sequence is TGTGCCAGCAGCCCCACAGGGGGCGATTATGTTTGCAATCAGCCCCAGCATTTT.